Below, 30 T cell receptor beta chains from the same sample are listed, as sequenced in a study of control samples from healthy donors and cancer patients. TCRdb keeps only in-frame clones here, not all; method: immunoSEQ multiplex PCR. The repertoire consists of 130,000 or so clones, with 91% occurring once and the leading ten covering less than 8.5%. Specimen: blood. The receptors were gathered from a man between 18 and 29 years old in good health.

The genes are TRBV5-4 and TRBJ2-1; maybe TRBD2 (6 bases). The ends were cut back, 4 bases at V and 2 bases at J, with 13 bases in the middle. The CDR3 has 15 amino acids. Germline V gives CDR1 SGHNT, CDR2 YYREEE (reference sequence). CDR3 region: CASSPVGGAYNEQFF. The CDR3 nucleotides are TGTGCCAGCAGCCCGGTTGGCGGGGCCTACAATGAGCAGTTCTTC.

The rearrangement links TRBV10-3 to TRBJ1-2; TRBD1 is a possible D gene (5 bases). The germline gives CDR1 ENHRY, CDR2 SYGVKD. The V end was cut by 2 bases, the J end by 8 bases, with 15 bases between. The CDR3 runs 14 residues. The CDR3 DNA is TGTGCCATCAGTGAGGGGCAGGGACCCTACGGCTACACCTTC. As protein: CAISEGQGPYGYTF.

V gene TRBV23-1 combines with J gene TRBJ1-3; 9 nucleotides line up with TRBD1. TRBV23-1 is filed as an ORF, its function uncertain. V lost 4 bases and J lost 2; bases outside the gene matches: 6. This CDR3 is 16 amino acids long. Written as DNA, the CDR3 is TGCGCCAGCAGTCGACCGGACAGGGGACCTGGAAACACCATATATTTT. Its protein is CASSRPDRGPGNTIYF.

This chain links TRBV5-1 with TRBJ2-1, with D possibly being TRBD1 (6 bases). The CDR3 spans 14 residues. Germline V gene sequence: CDR1 SGHRS, CDR2 YFSETQ. Deletions cut 0 bases from V and 4 bases from J, with 8 bases between. The CDR3 coding sequence is TGCGCCAGCAGCTTGGAACAGGGTTACAATGAGCAGTTCTTC. Amino acid sequence: CASSLEQGYNEQFF. The full variable domain, its missing parts supplied by reference TRBV5-1 and TRBJ2-1, is KAGVTQTPRYLIKTRGQQVTLSCSPISGHRSVSWYQQTPGQGLQFLFEYFSETQRNKGNFPGRFSGRQFSNSRSEMNVSTLELGDSALYLCASSLEQGYNEQFFGPGTRLTVL.

The chain carries TRBV27 and TRBJ2-7; D possibly uses TRBD1 or TRBD2 (7 bases each). V shed 7 bases and J shed 3 bases, with 25 bases lying between them. Germline lookup yields CDR1 MNHEY and CDR2 SMNVEV (reference sequence). CDR3 length equals 17 residues. CDR3 residues: CASTPGGGGPSHYEQYF. CDR3 coding DNA: TGTGCCAGCACCCCAGGGGGAGGGGGGCCCTCTCACTACGAGCAGTACTTC.

The chain uses TRBV10-3 and TRBJ1-2; 8 bases fit TRBD1. The ends lost 8 bases at V and 6 bases at J; junction bases unmatched: 11. This CDR3 has 14 residues. The germline CDR1 and CDR2 sequences are ENHRY and SYGVKD. The DNA of the CDR3 is TGTGCCATCCGCCTGGGACAGGAGTTCGATGGCTACACCTTC. Its protein is CAIRLGQEFDGYTF.

The chain uses TRBV6-1 and TRBJ2-3; TRBD2 agrees at 9 bases. Germline V gene data show CDR1 as MNHNS and CDR2 as SASEGT. Germline trimming cut 0 bases from V and 1 base from J; bases unmatched to any gene: 5. There are 17 residues in the CDR3. Here the CDR3 reads CASSEAGASGGTDTQYF. Here the CDR3 DNA reads TGTGCCAGCAGTGAAGCAGGTGCTAGCGGGGGCACAGATACGCAGTATTTT.

The chain uses TRBV6-4 and TRBJ2-3, with a possible D match to TRBD1 (6 bases). This CDR3 is 14 amino acids long. Trimming stripped 5 bases from V and 0 bases from J, with 9 bases between. Germline V gives CDR1 MRHNA, CDR2 SNTAGT. CDR3 sequence: CASSIDRSTDTQYF. The CDR3 DNA reads TGTGCCAGCAGTATAGACAGGAGCACAGATACGCAGTATTTT.

As DNA, the CDR3 is TGCGCCAGCAGCTCGGACGGGGTTAGCTCCTACAATGAGCAGTTCTTC. This sequence encodes CASSSDGVSSYNEQFF. The genes are TRBV5-1 and TRBJ2-1, with TRBD2 as a possible D gene (5 bases). Germline CDR1 SGHRS, CDR2 YFSETQ. The length of the CDR3 is 16 residues. V was clipped by 3 bases and J by 0 bases, with 13 bases between them.

The chain combines TRBV21-1 with TRBJ2-2; the table's D call of TRBD1 was not tested on the DNA. TRBV21-1 is classified as a pseudogene. The CDR3 covers 17 residues. This chain's CDR3 is CASSTFFPRVNTGELFF. Here the CDR3 DNA reads TGTGCCAGCAGCACTTTTTTCCCCAGGGTTAACACCGGGGAGCTGTTTTTT.

The chain couples TRBV4-1 to TRBJ2-1, with a possible D match to TRBD1 (5 bases). This CDR3 contains 14 residues. Germline V gene sequence: CDR1 MGHRA, CDR2 YSYEKL. The V end was cut by 0 bases, the J end by 9 bases, with 12 bases between. The chain's CDR3 is CASSQDNRFVEQFF. The CDR3, as DNA: TGCGCCAGCAGCCAAGACAACAGGTTCGTTGAGCAGTTCTTC.

This chain links TRBV11-3 with TRBJ2-5, with TRBD1 matching 7 bases. Germline CDR1 and CDR2: SGHNT and YENEEA. The V and J ends lost 1 base and 2 bases, in that order; junction bases with no gene match: 4. This CDR3 region has 15 residues. CDR3 in DNA: TGTGCCAGCAGCTTAGGGGCAGGGGGACAAGAGACCCAGTACTTC. Residues: CASSLGAGGQETQYF.

The chain couples TRBV10-2 to TRBJ2-2; D gene unclear. The CDR3 contains 14 residues. V was trimmed by 3 bases and J by 0 bases, leaving 5 bases between them. Germline CDR1 reads WSHSY; CDR2 reads SAAADI. CDR3 coding DNA: TGCGCCAGCAGTGATTCAGCGAACACCGGGGAGCTGTTTTTT. Protein product: CASSDSANTGELFF.

This rearrangement joins TRBV4-1 to TRBJ1-2; a weak D match, TRBD1 (5 bases). Trimming left V 0 bases short and J 4 bases short, with 9 bases between. This CDR3 comprises 14 residues. Germline lookup yields CDR1 MGHRA and CDR2 YSYEKL. The CDR3 region has the DNA TGCGCCAGCAGCCAAGACCAGGGAGGCTATGGCTACACCTTC. Translation: CASSQDQGGYGYTF.

The V gene is TRBV7-9, the J gene TRBJ1-4; the match to TRBD1 covers 9 bases. V lost 1 base and J lost 7; bases outside the gene matches: 13. CDR1 SEHNR and CDR2 FQNEAQ come from the germline V gene (reference sequence). The CDR3 contains 18 residues. The CDR3 here is CASSLEFWAGTGIEKLFF. For the CDR3, the DNA is TGTGCCAGCAGCTTAGAATTTTGGGCGGGGACAGGGATTGAAAAACTGTTTTTT.

In this sample, this clone turned up once. The V and J genes are TRBV3-1 (or the pseudogene TRBV3-2) and TRBJ1-4; 7 bases map to TRBD1. Germline V gene sequence: CDR1 LGHDT, CDR2 YNNKEL (reference sequence). The CDR3 has 13 residues. V lost 5 bases, J lost 7 bases, and 4 bases stayed unmatched. The CDR3 sequence: CASSDRVAEKLFF. The CDR3 DNA reads TGTGCCAGCAGCGACAGGGTGGCTGAAAAACTGTTTTTT.

The gene calls are TRBV10-2 and TRBJ2-1; possibly TRBD2 for D (6 bases). Germline CDR1 WSHSY, CDR2 SAAADI. The V gene lost 8 bases and the J gene lost 10 bases, with 15 bases spanning the gap. This CDR3 is 12 amino acids long. The CDR3 loop is CASSSGGVEQFF. The CDR3 nucleotides are TGCGCCAGCTCCTCCGGCGGGGTGGAGCAGTTCTTC.

The chain links TRBV4-3 to TRBJ1-2; D not resolved. V was clipped by 1 base and J by 4 bases, with 10 bases between them. Germline V gives CDR1 LGHNA, CDR2 YSLEER. The length of the CDR3 is 14 residues. The CDR3 sequence is CASSQGVSGYGYTF. The CDR3 DNA reads TGCGCCAGCAGCCAAGGCGTCTCGGGCTATGGCTACACCTTC.

The J gene is TRBJ2-7, the V gene TRBV30; no definite D call. From germline, CDR1 is GTSNPN and CDR2 SVGIG (reference sequence). V was pared by 0 bases and J by 3 bases, with 12 bases between. The CDR3 contains 14 residues. CDR3 sequence reads: CAWSVSSTIYEQYF. DNA for the CDR3: TGTGCCTGGAGTGTAAGCTCCACTATCTACGAGCAGTACTTC.

In DNA, the CDR3 is TGTGCCAGCAGCGCTTACGTCGCAACTAATGAAAAACTGTTTTTT. This gives the protein CASSAYVATNEKLFF. This chain joins TRBV11-2 and TRBJ1-4, with unresolved D. This CDR3 comprises 15 residues. Trimming removed 5 bases at V and 0 bases at J, with 10 bases between. Germline CDR1 is SGHAT and CDR2 is FQNNGV.

The rearrangement uses TRBV5-4 and TRBJ2-7; D may be TRBD1 (6 bases). V gave up 4 bases and J gave up 2 bases, with 16 bases separating them. This CDR3 has 15 residues. Germline lookup yields CDR1 SGHNT and CDR2 YYREEE (reference sequence). CDR3 sequence reads: CASSDPRTDTYEQYF. The CDR3 nucleotides read TGTGCCAGCAGCGACCCTCGGACAGACACCTACGAGCAGTACTTC.

The rearrangement uses TRBV6-2 or TRBV6-3 and TRBJ1-2; TRBD1 matches at 9 bases. V lost 4 bases to trimming and J lost 2 bases; unmatched junction nucleotides: 8. This CDR3 contains 16 residues. Per the germline V gene, CDR1 is MNHEY and CDR2 is SVGEGT. CDR3 in DNA: TGTGCCAGCAGTTCACTACGACAGGGGGAGAACTATGGCTACACCTTC. As protein: CASSSLRQGENYGYTF.

The chain couples TRBV19 to TRBJ1-2; 7 bases map to TRBD1. Trimming at V came to 3 bases and at J to 7 bases, leaving 8 bases not matched to a gene. This CDR3 has 14 amino acids. Germline CDR1 is LNHDA and CDR2 is SQIVND (reference sequence). CDR3 DNA sequence: TGTGCCAGTAGTATCGACAGGGATTTGGGTGGCTACACCTTC. Its protein product is CASSIDRDLGGYTF.

This CDR3 reads CACSTKTYEQYF. The CDR3 DNA reads TGTGCCTGTTCAACAAAAACCTACGAGCAGTACTTC. V usage is TRBV6-6 and J usage is TRBJ2-7; no reliable D call. The germline V and J ends were trimmed by 11 bases and 2 bases, with 13 bases remaining between them. Germline lookup yields CDR1 MNHNY and CDR2 SVGAGI (reference sequence). This CDR3 is built from 12 residues.

CDR3 residues: CASKTIGQPQHF. As DNA, the CDR3 is TGTGCCAGCAAGACGATAGGTCAGCCCCAGCATTTT. The chain combines TRBV2 with TRBJ1-5; the D is unclear. With 7 bases removed from V and 6 bases from J, the gap between germline ends came to 10 bases. The CDR3 is made up of 12 amino acids. Germline V gene sequence: CDR1 SNHLY, CDR2 FYNNEI.

The chain recombines TRBV4-3 with TRBJ2-5, with D hard to call. This CDR3 is 13 amino acids long. V gave up 0 bases and J gave up 5 bases, with 7 bases separating them. The germline CDR1 and CDR2 sequences are LGHNA and YSLEER. CDR3 bases: TGCGCCAGCAGCCAAGATGCGGACGAGACCCAGTACTTC. Protein product: CASSQDADETQYF.

The rearrangement uses TRBV12-3 or TRBV12-4 and TRBJ1-4; D uncertain. Trimming took 6 bases from V and 7 from J, leaving 9 bases between them. The CDR3 sequence is 12 residues long. CDR3 loop: CASSPTREKLFF. CDR3 DNA: TGTGCCAGCAGCCCGACACGTGAAAAACTGTTTTTT.

CDR3 protein: CASSVGGGAETQYF. As DNA, the CDR3 is TGTGCCAGCAGCGTAGGGGGCGGGGCGGAGACCCAGTACTTC. The chain has TRBV9 and TRBJ2-5; D is possibly TRBD2 (6 bases). V lost 0 bases and J 5 bases, leaving 11 bases between the germline ends. Germline loops: CDR1 SGDLS, CDR2 YYNGEE. This CDR3 spans 14 amino acids.

This clone was detected only a few times. The chain employs TRBV7-9 and TRBJ1-2, with D perhaps TRBD1 (5 bases). Trimming shortened V by 5 bases and J by 8 bases, and 18 bases separated the two germline ends. This CDR3 has 14 residues. CDR1 SEHNR and CDR2 FQNEAQ come from the germline V gene (reference sequence). DNA for the CDR3: TGTGCCAGCAGCCTGGGACCTCCATCCTGGGGCTACACCTTC. Protein sequence: CASSLGPPSWGYTF.

The rearrangement uses TRBV19 and TRBJ2-1, with D possibly TRBD2 on 6 matching bases. CDR1 is LNHDA and CDR2 is SQIVND in the germline V gene (reference sequence). The CDR3 sequence is 14 residues long. Trimming took off 3 bases at V and 3 bases at J, with 9 bases between the two ends. The CDR3 region is CASSIGSLYNEQFF. In DNA form, the CDR3 reads TGTGCCAGTAGTATCGGGAGCCTCTACAATGAGCAGTTCTTC.